This T cell receptor beta chain was obtained from a study of T-cell memory formation after mild COVID-19. The wider study: Largely, TCR clusters stayed within a single donor.

V was shortened by 0 bases and J by 7 bases, with 8 bases between the two germline ends. CDR3 length: 13 amino acids. Per the germline V gene, CDR1 is SGHRS and CDR2 is YFSETQ. Libraries for TCRalpha and TCRbeta carried sample barcodes and unique molecular identifiers via 5'RACE. TCRdb reprocessed the 5' RACE reads via MiXCR and lists one record per CDR3 protein. The table has 340,000 or so distinct CDR3 sequences, 13% seen once; the top ten hold 20% to 25%. Study-level points and caveats: Whereas later expanders leaned CD4+, clones contracting day 15 to 85 showed a balanced CD4/CD8 makeup.

This clonotype was counted once. Its target is not known. The rearrangement joins TRBV5-1 to TRBJ2-1; D is uncertain. Sequencing used PBMCs or a T cell subset sorted from them (not recorded which). This clonotype was sampled from a man aged 18 to 29 who had mild COVID-19 (a few samples of this study predate the infection). Cell type and time point are not known. The CDR3 reads CASSLEVENEQFF. CDR3 nucleotides: TGCGCCAGCAGCTTGGAAGTGGAGAATGAGCAGTTCTTC.